The next 24 T cell receptor beta chains were all read from a single sample in a study of blood T cells in healthy people across ages. Together with a sample-barcoded 5' primer, a J-beta primer mix was included in a second PCR lasting roughly 6 to 12 cycles. TCRdb itself ran the 5' RACE reads through MiXCR, one entry per CDR3 protein. The data hold 600,000 to 850,000 distinct CDR3 sequences, with about 42% observed a single time. The sequenced sample was blood. The receptors derive from a woman aged 55-69 years in good health.

The rearrangement joins TRBV20-1 to TRBJ1-2, with TRBD1 identical over 7 bases. This CDR3 region has 15 residues. Germline V gene sequence: CDR1 DFQATT, CDR2 SNEGSKA (reference sequence). J gave up 7 bases and V 8 bases, and 19 bases lay outside the gene matches. Here the CDR3 reads CSTTHRGEKVSGYTF. In DNA form, the CDR3 reads TGCAGTACTACCCACAGGGGAGAGAAAGTTTCTGGCTACACCTTC.

V usage is TRBV3-1 and J usage is TRBJ2-1, with 8 bases that match TRBD1. Germline assignment: CDR1 LGHDT and CDR2 YNNKEL (reference sequence). The V gene end was trimmed by 4 bases and the J gene end by 5 bases; junction bases not matched to a gene: 16. The CDR3 contains 18 residues. This CDR3 reads CASSRRLLEGQEDNEQFF. The DNA of the CDR3 is TGTGCCAGCAGCCGTAGATTACTCGAGGGACAGGAAGACAATGAGCAGTTCTTC.

The chain is built from TRBV7-3 and TRBJ2-7, with 10 bases identical to TRBD1. In germline, CDR1 is SGHTA, CDR2 FQGTGA. V was clipped by 5 bases and J by 3 bases; unmatched bases: 7. The CDR3 is made up of 15 amino acids. This CDR3 reads CASSAGTGEHYEQYF. As DNA, the CDR3 is TGTGCCAGCAGCGCCGGGACAGGGGAACACTACGAGCAGTACTTC.

The rearrangement links TRBV6-2 or TRBV6-3 to TRBJ2-5; D might be TRBD2 (6 bases). The J call may be faulty, since TRBJ2-7 better matches the DNA end. The CDR3 totals 13 residues. Germline lookup yields CDR1 MNHEY and CDR2 SVGEGT. The CDR3 DNA reads TGTGCCAGCATGACGCGGGATCGGGGCGAGCAGTACTTC. Encoded protein: CASMTRDRGEQYF.

This clonotype was seen a few times. The rearrangement joins TRBV20-1 to TRBJ1-1, with D unclear. Germline values: CDR1 DFQATT, CDR2 SNEGSKA (reference sequence). This CDR3 is 12 amino acids long. V was trimmed by 3 bases and J by 1 base, leaving 6 bases between them. The CDR3 spells CSASTENTEAFF. CDR3 DNA sequence: TGCAGTGCTAGTACGGAGAACACTGAAGCTTTCTTT.

Only a few counts were recorded for this clonotype. The chain has TRBV7-3 and TRBJ2-4; TRBD1 matches at 11 bases. The CDR3 totals 14 residues. Germline CDR1 reads SGHTA; CDR2 reads FQGTGA. With V trimmed by 5 bases and J by 5 bases, 2 bases remained unmatched. The CDR3 nucleotides read TGTGCCAGCAGCCGGGACAGGGGGGAAAACATTCAGTACTTC. Translated, it gives CASSRDRGENIQYF.

This clonotype has only a few counts. The chain carries TRBV20-1 and TRBJ2-5; 9 nucleotides match TRBD2. CDR3 length equals 15 residues. The V gene end was trimmed by 4 bases and the J gene end by 1 base; junction bases not matched to a gene: 7. Germline assignment: CDR1 DFQATT and CDR2 SNEGSKA (reference sequence). The CDR3 loop is CSANLGLALQETQYF. The CDR3 DNA reads as TGCAGTGCTAACCTGGGACTAGCTCTCCAAGAGACCCAGTACTTC.

The V call is TRBV20-1, the J call TRBJ2-7, with 9 bases aligning to TRBD1. Germline lookup yields CDR1 DFQATT and CDR2 SNEGSKA (reference sequence). This CDR3 comprises 14 residues. V was pared by 0 bases and J by 5 bases, with 5 bases of the junction left unmatched. CDR3 nucleotide sequence: TGCAGTGCTAGAGACCCCGGGACAGGGAACGAGCAGTACTTC. Encoded protein: CSARDPGTGNEQYF.

This chain uses TRBV6-1 with TRBJ2-1, with 8 bases lining up with TRBD1. CDR1 and CDR2 (germline): MNHNS, SASEGT. The CDR3 runs to 15 residues. Unmatched junction bases numbered 10, after V lost 6 bases and J lost 6 bases. The CDR3 here is CASRTNKQGVNEQFF. The CDR3 nucleotides read TGTGCCAGCAGGACTAATAAACAGGGGGTCAATGAGCAGTTCTTC.

The chain joins TRBV12-3 or TRBV12-4 to TRBJ1-5; a weak D match, TRBD1 (5 bases). V shed 6 bases and J shed 2 bases, with 17 bases lying between them. This CDR3 spans 16 amino acids. CDR3 in DNA: TGTGCCAGCAGCCAGGTTCCCGGGACTCGCAATCAGCCCCAGCATTTT. Amino acid sequence: CASSQVPGTRNQPQHF.

CDR3 in amino acids: CSARIAGGPFTYNEQYF. The CDR3 bases are TGCAGTGCTAGAATAGCGGGAGGGCCATTCACCTACAATGAGCAGTACTTC. The V call is TRBV20-1, the J call TRBJ2-4; 11 nucleotides agree with TRBD2. Trimming took 2 bases from V and 13 from J; bases not matched to a gene: 19. Germline assignment: CDR1 DFQATT and CDR2 SNEGSKA (reference sequence). There are 17 residues in the CDR3.

This clonotype has more than one count but fewer than ten. The chain couples TRBV27 to TRBJ2-7, with D possibly matching TRBD1 (7 bases). This CDR3 contains 15 residues. V was cut by 3 bases and J by 4 bases, with 16 bases left in between. CDR1 MNHEY and CDR2 SMNVEV come from the germline V gene (reference sequence). The CDR3 spells CASSFSPGGIYEQYF. Here the CDR3 DNA reads TGTGCCAGCAGTTTTAGCCCAGGGGGGATTTACGAGCAGTACTTC.

The chain employs TRBV9 and TRBJ2-1, with D tentatively TRBD2 (6 bases). This CDR3 has 15 residues. Trimming removed 6 bases at V and 4 bases at J, with 17 bases between. Germline V gene lookup returns CDR1 SGDLS and CDR2 YYNGEE. Written as DNA, the CDR3 is TGTGCCAGCACTGGAGGGGAGTTGGCATACAATGAGCAGTTCTTC. It yields the protein CASTGGELAYNEQFF.

The V and J genes are TRBV6-2 or TRBV6-3 and TRBJ1-6; D is ambiguous. The germline V gene encodes CDR1 MNHEY and CDR2 SVGEGT. V dropped 2 bases and J dropped 7 bases, with 12 bases sitting between them. The CDR3 is made up of 15 amino acids. The CDR3 DNA reads TGTGCCAGCAGTTACGATGGCGGCGCGAATTCACCCCTCCACTTT. Encoded protein: CASSYDGGANSPLHF.

V and J are TRBV7-9 and TRBJ2-1, with 9 nucleotides matching TRBD2. The junction had 4 bases not matched to a gene; V was cut back by 1 base and J by 0 bases. Germline CDR1 SEHNR, CDR2 FQNEAQ (reference sequence). This CDR3 contains 17 residues. CDR3 residues: CASSLVTAGGSYNEQFF. The CDR3 region has the DNA TGTGCCAGCAGCTTAGTTACAGCGGGAGGCTCCTACAATGAGCAGTTCTTC. The full variable domain, in which reference TRBV7-9 and TRBJ2-1 provide the parts outside the CDR3, is DTGVSQNPRHKITKRGQNVTFRCDPISEHNRLYWYRQTLGQGPEFLTYFQNEAQLEKSRLLSDRFSAERPKGSFSTLEIQRTEQGDSAMYLCASSLVTAGGSYNEQFFGPGTRLTVL.

The rearrangement uses TRBV4-1 and TRBJ1-5; no clear D. The V gene's germline CDR1 is MGHRA and CDR2 YSYEKL. This CDR3 is 15 amino acids long. Between the trimmed V and J ends, which lost 5 bases and 0 bases, there was a span of 11 bases. The CDR3 sequence: CASSGYLNSNQPQHF. The CDR3 DNA sequence: TGCGCCAGCAGCGGATACCTGAATAGCAATCAGCCCCAGCATTTT.

This clonotype was counted a few times. The chain is built from TRBV10-2 and TRBJ2-7, with 10 nucleotides matching TRBD2. There are 13 residues in the CDR3. In germline, CDR1 is WSHSY, CDR2 SAAADI. With 10 bases clipped from V and 5 bases from J, the junction kept 8 bases outside the gene matches. CDR3: CATRTSGSDEQYF. The CDR3 DNA reads TGCGCCACCAGGACTAGCGGTTCAGACGAGCAGTACTTC.

The chain recombines TRBV6-1 with TRBJ1-1; TRBD1 might be the D (5 bases). Germline values: CDR1 MNHNS, CDR2 SASEGT. V lost 10 bases to trimming and J lost 11 bases, with 17 bases between them. This CDR3 comprises 11 residues. The CDR3 nucleotides are TGTGCCACCATGGGGGACTCAAGGGCTTTCTTT. Protein sequence: CATMGDSRAFF.

This clonotype showed up many times. Sequence at one end of the junction differs from germline and may be a read error. V is TRBV5-1 and J is TRBJ1-1; TRBD1 matches 8 bases. This CDR3 comprises 14 residues. CDR1 SGHRS and CDR2 YFSETQ come from the germline V gene. The CDR3 loop reads CASSLGTGNTEAFF. CDR3 DNA: TGTGCCAGCAGTTTGGGGACAGGGAACACTGAAGCTTTCTTT.

This clonotype was recorded at least ten times. This sequence joins TRBV4-2 and TRBJ2-5; the match to TRBD2 covers 7 bases. The CDR3 is made up of 15 amino acids. The V gene's germline CDR1 is LGHNA and CDR2 YNFKEQ. Trimming at V came to 4 bases and at J to 1 base, leaving 6 bases not matched to a gene. The CDR3 protein is CASSPTREVQETQYF. The DNA of the CDR3 is TGTGCCAGCAGCCCGACCCGGGAGGTCCAAGAGACCCAGTACTTC.

This clonotype has more than one count but fewer than ten. The chain combines TRBV3-1 with TRBJ2-7; D unclear. CDR1 is LGHDT, CDR2 YNNKEL, per germline (reference sequence). Trimming removed 0 bases from V and 6 bases from J, with 3 bases in between. The CDR3 spans 11 residues. CDR3 loop: CASSQEFEQYF. The CDR3 bases are TGTGCCAGCAGCCAAGAGTTCGAGCAGTACTTC.

This clonotype occurred a few times. This chain joins TRBV11-1 and TRBJ2-3; 7 bases are shared with TRBD2. CDR3 length: 19 residues. With 5 bases clipped from V and 2 bases from J, the junction kept 19 bases outside the gene matches. In germline, CDR1 is SGHAT, CDR2 FQDESV (reference sequence). CDR3 nucleotide sequence: TGTGCCAGCAGCCCCCTCCTTGGGCTAGCGGAGTCCGACACAGATACGCAGTATTTT. Protein product: CASSPLLGLAESDTDTQYF.

About this clonotype itself: This may arise from a read error, as a much more abundant clone is one base away. The chain combines TRBV29-1 with TRBJ2-7, with D perhaps TRBD2 (7 bases). V was trimmed by 4 bases and J by 10 bases, leaving 14 bases between them. The CDR3 totals 11 residues. Looked up from germline, CDR1 is SQVTM and CDR2 is ANQGSEA. CDR3 DNA: TGCAGCGTTGGGGGGGGCGAGGCCCAGTACTTC. Its translation: CSVGGGEAQYF.

This clonotype was observed a handful of times. The chain has TRBV28 and TRBJ2-5, with D possibly being TRBD2 (5 bases). Matching the DNA end better, TRBJ2-7 makes the J call doubtful. Germline CDR1 MDHEN, CDR2 SYDVKM. The CDR3 has 13 residues. CDR3 DNA sequence: TGTGCCAGCATAGGAGGACGAGTCTACGAGCAGTACTTC. This translates into CASIGGRVYEQYF.